One TCR beta chain is described in this entry. The antigen is unknown. The data were obtained in a study of cytomegalovirus exposure and HLA in healthy donors. Germline-derived CDR1 and CDR2 are LGHNT and FRNRAP. Trimming took off 4 bases at V and 3 bases at J, with 13 bases between the two ends. The CDR3 totals 14 residues. Findings and caveats of the study: Using the classifier, cytomegalovirus status was reportedly diagnosed with high specificity and sensitivity. In a later analysis, HLA-C alleles had the fewest associated TCRs, DRB1 alleles the most. Most of the TCR beta V segments (in an earlier analysis) were productive either about 87% or about 30% of the time. Among the CMV-associated chains, three were confirmed in vitro as specific for CMV antigens.

The PCR used 60 Vbeta and 13 Jbeta primers. Some clones are missing from TCRdb's copy, which holds only in-frame ones; the method was immunoSEQ multiplex PCR. Of roughly 160,000 clones in the sample, roughly 75% are singletons; the top ten hold around 2.4%. V and J are TRBV12-5 and TRBJ2-7; D possibly corresponds to TRBD1 (5 bases). The TCR comes from a female donor in good health and CMV-seronegative. Sequencing used PBMCs. In DNA, the CDR3 is TGTGCTAGTGGTTCGTCAGGGCTGAACTACGAGCAGTACTTC. Translated, it gives CASGSSGLNYEQYF.